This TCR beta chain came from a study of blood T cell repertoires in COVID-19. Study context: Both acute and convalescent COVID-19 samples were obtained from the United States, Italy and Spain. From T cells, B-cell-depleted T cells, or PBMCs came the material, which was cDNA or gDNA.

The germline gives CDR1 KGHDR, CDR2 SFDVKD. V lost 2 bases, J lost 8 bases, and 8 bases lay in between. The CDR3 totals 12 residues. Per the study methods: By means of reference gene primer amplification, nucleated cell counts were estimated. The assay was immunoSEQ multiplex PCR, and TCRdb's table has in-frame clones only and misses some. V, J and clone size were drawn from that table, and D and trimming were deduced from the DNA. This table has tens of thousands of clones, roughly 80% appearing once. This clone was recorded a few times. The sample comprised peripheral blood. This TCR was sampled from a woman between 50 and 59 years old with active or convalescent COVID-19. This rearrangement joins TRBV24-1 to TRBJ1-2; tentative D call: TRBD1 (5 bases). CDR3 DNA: TGTGCCACCAGTGATTCAGGGCGGGGCTACACCTTC. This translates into CATSDSGRGYTF.